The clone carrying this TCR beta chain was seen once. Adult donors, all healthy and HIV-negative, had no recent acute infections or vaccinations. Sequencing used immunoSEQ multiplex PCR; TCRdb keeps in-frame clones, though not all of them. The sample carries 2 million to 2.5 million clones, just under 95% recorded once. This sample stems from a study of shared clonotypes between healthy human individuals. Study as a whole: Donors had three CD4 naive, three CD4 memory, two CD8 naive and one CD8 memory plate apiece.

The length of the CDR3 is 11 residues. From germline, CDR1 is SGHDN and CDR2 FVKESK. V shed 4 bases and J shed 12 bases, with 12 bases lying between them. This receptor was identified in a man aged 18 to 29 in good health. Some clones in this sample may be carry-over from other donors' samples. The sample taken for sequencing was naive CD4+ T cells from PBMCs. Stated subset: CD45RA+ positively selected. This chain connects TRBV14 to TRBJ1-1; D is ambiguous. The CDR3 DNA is TGTGCCAGCAGCCCCAGTAGGGTTCCTTTCTTT. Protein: CASSPSRVPFF. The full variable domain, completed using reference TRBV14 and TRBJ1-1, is EAGVTQFPSHSVIEKGQTVTLRCDPISGHDNLYWYRRVMGKEIKFLLHFVKESKQDESGMPNNRFLAERTGGTYSTLKVQPAELEDSGVYFCASSPSRVPFFGQGTRLTVV.